The 19 T cell receptor beta chains given below trace back to one sample, sequenced in a study of T cell repertoires in cytomegalovirus infection. TCRdb reprocessed the reads with MiXCR, giving one entry per CDR3 protein. This table has under 250,000 distinct CDR3 sequences, 6% to 8% appearing once. Sequencing was carried out using PBMCs. The receptor source for this set is a human donor in good health (CMV status not recorded). Some clones in this sample may be carry-over from other donors' samples.

This clonotype was seen a handful of times. The gene calls are TRBV5-4 and TRBJ2-5; D perhaps matches TRBD2 (7 bases). Per germline, CDR1 SGHNT and CDR2 YYREEE (reference sequence). The CDR3 is 16 residues long. V was pared by 4 bases and J by 2 bases, with 18 bases between. The CDR3 spells CASSRVGGGAQETQYF. As DNA, the CDR3 is TGTGCCAGCAGCCGCGTAGGGGGGGGGGCTCAAGAGACCCAGTACTTC.

Many counts were recorded for this clonotype. The rearrangement links TRBV7-8 to TRBJ1-1; possible D gene TRBD1, 5 bases. CDR3 size: 15 residues. The germline gives CDR1 SGHVS, CDR2 FQNEAQ. V lost 7 bases and J lost 4, with 19 bases in between. CDR3 amino acids: CASTQERLLGTEAFF. The CDR3 region has the DNA TGTGCCAGCACACAGGAGAGGCTCTTGGGCACTGAAGCTTTCTTT.

This clonotype was observed at least ten times. This rearrangement joins TRBV6-5 to TRBJ1-1; D gene unclear. The V end was cut by 0 bases, the J end by 1 base, with 6 bases between. CDR3 length: 14 amino acids. Germline V CDR1 and CDR2: MNHEY, SVGAGI. CDR3 bases: TGTGCCAGCAGTTACTCTGGGGAGAACACTGAAGCTTTCTTT. It is translated as CASSYSGENTEAFF.

This clonotype was counted only a few times. The CDR3 DNA reads TGTGCCAGCAGCGTCGAGGGTCTACAGAATCAGCCCCAGCATTTT. Its translation: CASSVEGLQNQPQHF. The chain joins TRBV9 to TRBJ1-5; D call uncertain. There are 15 residues in the CDR3. Germline loops: CDR1 SGDLS, CDR2 YYNGEE. V gave up 2 bases and J gave up 4 bases, with 13 bases separating them.

This clonotype has a handful of counts. This sequence joins TRBV20-1 and TRBJ2-5; D ambiguous. V was cut by 0 bases and J by 2 bases, with 16 bases left in between. CDR1 is DFQATT and CDR2 is SNEGSKA in the germline V gene (reference sequence). CDR3 size: 16 residues. This chain's CDR3 is CSAREVTRMTQETQYF. DNA for the CDR3: TGCAGTGCTAGAGAGGTCACCCGGATGACGCAAGAGACCCAGTACTTC.

This clonotype was seen ten or more times. The genes are TRBV2 and TRBJ2-1; perhaps TRBD1 as D (6 bases). The CDR3 contains 15 residues. The V gene lost 2 bases and the J gene lost 2 bases, with 10 bases spanning the gap. Germline assignment: CDR1 SNHLY and CDR2 FYNNEI. CDR3 sequence reads: CASSERDMTYNEQFF. CDR3 DNA sequence: TGTGCCAGCAGTGAAAGGGACATGACCTACAATGAGCAGTTCTTC.

There are many counts of this clonotype. The V call is TRBV7-2, the J call TRBJ2-7; the match to TRBD1 covers 7 bases. Trimming removed 1 base from V and 3 bases from J; junction bases left unmatched: 6. CDR3 size: 15 residues. Germline loops: CDR1 SGHTA, CDR2 FQGNSA. The CDR3 region is CASSLEGTVYYEQYF. The CDR3 region has the DNA TGTGCCAGCAGCTTAGAGGGGACAGTCTACTACGAGCAGTACTTC.

This clonotype was counted ten times or more. The rearrangement joins TRBV7-2 to TRBJ1-4, with 9 bases lining up with TRBD1. The CDR3 is 16 residues long. V lost 5 bases to trimming and J lost 2 bases; unmatched junction nucleotides: 6. Germline CDR1 SGHTA, CDR2 FQGNSA. CDR3 sequence: CASSATGGATNEKLFF. CDR3 in DNA: TGTGCCAGCAGCGCTACAGGGGGCGCGACTAATGAAAAACTGTTTTTT.

This clonotype appeared many times. This sequence joins TRBV30 and TRBJ1-1, with a weak D call TRBD1 (5 bases). V was cut by 5 bases and J by 4 bases, with 14 bases left in between. CDR1 and CDR2 from the germline V gene are GTSNPN and SVGIG (reference sequence). The CDR3 has 13 amino acids. The CDR3 nucleotides are TGTGCCTGGTTGCGGCAGGGCGGCACTGAAGCTTTCTTT. It specifies CAWLRQGGTEAFF.

This clonotype showed up many times. The chain uses TRBV7-2 and TRBJ2-5; 10 bases match TRBD1. This CDR3 comprises 17 residues. CDR1 is SGHTA, CDR2 FQGNSA, per germline. J gave up 2 bases and V 1 base, and 7 bases lay outside the gene matches. The CDR3 coding sequence is TGTGCCAGCAGCTTAGGGTGGCCGGGACAGGGGCAAGAGACCCAGTACTTC. It codes for CASSLGWPGQGQETQYF.

The V call is TRBV28, the J call TRBJ2-1; tentatively, D is TRBD2 (5 bases). The ends were cut back, 7 bases at V and 7 bases at J, with 20 bases in the middle. There are 15 residues in the CDR3. Germline V gene data show CDR1 as MDHEN and CDR2 as SYDVKM. CDR3 bases: TGTGCCAGCACGTTTAGGACTTCCTTTGGGAATGAGCAGTTCTTC. Translated, it gives CASTFRTSFGNEQFF.

This clonotype was recorded many times. The chain couples TRBV12-3 or TRBV12-4 to TRBJ1-2; possibly TRBD1 for D (5 bases). V dropped 1 base and J dropped 4 bases, with 7 bases sitting between them. The CDR3 sequence is 13 residues long. The CDR3 sequence: CASSLGQIYGYTF. CDR3 nucleotide sequence: TGTGCCAGCAGTTTAGGACAGATCTATGGCTACACCTTC.

A note on this clonotype: This sequence may be a read error, since a much larger clone differs from it by one base. This chain joins TRBV10-3 and TRBJ1-4; tentative D call: TRBD1 (5 bases). CDR3 length equals 15 residues. The germline V gene has CDR1 ENHRY and CDR2 SYGVKD. The V end lost 2 bases, the J end lost 7 bases, and 14 bases lay between the germline ends. The CDR3 DNA is TGTGCCATCAGTGAGAGGACAACTATTGGTGAAAAACTGTTTTTT. This codes for CAISERTTIGEKLFF.

This clonotype has at least ten counts. The chain employs TRBV7-2 and TRBJ1-4, with D maybe TRBD1 (6 bases). Germline V gene sequence: CDR1 SGHTA, CDR2 FQGNSA. The CDR3 is 16 residues long. V was cut by 3 bases and J by 8 bases, with 19 bases left in between. In DNA, the CDR3 is TGTGCCAGCAGCTTTGCCCAGGGGAATTCTTTAGAAAAACTGTTTTTT. It specifies CASSFAQGNSLEKLFF. The full variable domain, completed using reference TRBV7-2 and TRBJ1-4, is GAGVSQSPSNKVTEKGKDVELRCDPISGHTALYWYRQSLGQGLEFLIYFQGNSAPDKSGLPSDRFSAERTGGSVSTLTIQRTQQEDSAVYLCASSFAQGNSLEKLFFGSGTQLSVL.

The chain couples TRBV27 to TRBJ1-6, with 7 bases lining up with TRBD1. The CDR3 length is 14 residues. Germline V lookup: CDR1 MNHEY, CDR2 SMNVEV (reference sequence). Trimming removed 6 bases from V and 9 bases from J; junction bases left unmatched: 8. CDR3 amino acids: CASRRQGGVSPLHF. The DNA for the CDR3 is TGTGCCAGCAGACGACAGGGAGGGGTTTCACCCCTCCACTTT.

The chain carries TRBV7-4 and TRBJ2-5, with D tentatively TRBD2 (5 bases). V dropped 5 bases and J dropped 9 bases, with 16 bases sitting between them. The V gene's germline CDR1 is SGHVT and CDR2 SQSDAQ. The CDR3 is made up of 13 amino acids. CDR3 in amino acids: CASSVGLEPAQYF. CDR3 nucleotides: TGTGCCAGCAGCGTAGGACTGGAACCGGCCCAGTACTTC. The full variable domain, its missing parts supplied by reference TRBV7-4 and TRBJ2-5, is GAGVSQSPRYKVAKRGRDVALRCDSISGHVTLYWYRQTLGQGSEVLTYSQSDAQRDKSGRPSGRFSAERPERSVSTLKIQRTEQGDSAVYLCASSVGLEPAQYFGPGTRLLVL.

This clonotype was observed a handful of times. The chain recombines TRBV15 with TRBJ2-5, with 7 bases matching TRBD1. With 0 bases clipped from V and 2 bases from J, the junction kept 9 bases outside the gene matches. The V gene's germline CDR1 is LNHNV and CDR2 YYDKDF (reference sequence). The CDR3 contains 17 residues. The DNA of the CDR3 is TGTGCCACCAGCAGAGAAGGAGGACAGGCACCACAAGAGACCCAGTACTTC. Translating it yields CATSREGGQAPQETQYF.

The chain couples TRBV2 to TRBJ2-7; D possibly matches TRBD1 or TRBD2 (5 bases each). CDR1 and CDR2 from the germline V gene are SNHLY and FYNNEI. The V end was cut by 3 bases, the J end by 1 base, with 10 bases between. The CDR3 totals 14 residues. CDR3 coding DNA: TGTGCCAGCAGTGAGGGCAGGGAGTCCTACGAGCAGTACTTC. Its translation is CASSEGRESYEQYF.

This clonotype was counted between two and nine times. The CDR3, as DNA: TGTGCCAGCAGCTTAGATGGGATTTACACAGATACGCAGTATTTT. This gives the protein CASSLDGIYTDTQYF. This chain joins TRBV13 and TRBJ2-3; D is uncertain. Trimming took off 1 base at V and 2 bases at J, with 10 bases between the two ends. Germline V gives CDR1 PRHDT, CDR2 FYEKMQ (reference sequence). CDR3 length: 15 residues.